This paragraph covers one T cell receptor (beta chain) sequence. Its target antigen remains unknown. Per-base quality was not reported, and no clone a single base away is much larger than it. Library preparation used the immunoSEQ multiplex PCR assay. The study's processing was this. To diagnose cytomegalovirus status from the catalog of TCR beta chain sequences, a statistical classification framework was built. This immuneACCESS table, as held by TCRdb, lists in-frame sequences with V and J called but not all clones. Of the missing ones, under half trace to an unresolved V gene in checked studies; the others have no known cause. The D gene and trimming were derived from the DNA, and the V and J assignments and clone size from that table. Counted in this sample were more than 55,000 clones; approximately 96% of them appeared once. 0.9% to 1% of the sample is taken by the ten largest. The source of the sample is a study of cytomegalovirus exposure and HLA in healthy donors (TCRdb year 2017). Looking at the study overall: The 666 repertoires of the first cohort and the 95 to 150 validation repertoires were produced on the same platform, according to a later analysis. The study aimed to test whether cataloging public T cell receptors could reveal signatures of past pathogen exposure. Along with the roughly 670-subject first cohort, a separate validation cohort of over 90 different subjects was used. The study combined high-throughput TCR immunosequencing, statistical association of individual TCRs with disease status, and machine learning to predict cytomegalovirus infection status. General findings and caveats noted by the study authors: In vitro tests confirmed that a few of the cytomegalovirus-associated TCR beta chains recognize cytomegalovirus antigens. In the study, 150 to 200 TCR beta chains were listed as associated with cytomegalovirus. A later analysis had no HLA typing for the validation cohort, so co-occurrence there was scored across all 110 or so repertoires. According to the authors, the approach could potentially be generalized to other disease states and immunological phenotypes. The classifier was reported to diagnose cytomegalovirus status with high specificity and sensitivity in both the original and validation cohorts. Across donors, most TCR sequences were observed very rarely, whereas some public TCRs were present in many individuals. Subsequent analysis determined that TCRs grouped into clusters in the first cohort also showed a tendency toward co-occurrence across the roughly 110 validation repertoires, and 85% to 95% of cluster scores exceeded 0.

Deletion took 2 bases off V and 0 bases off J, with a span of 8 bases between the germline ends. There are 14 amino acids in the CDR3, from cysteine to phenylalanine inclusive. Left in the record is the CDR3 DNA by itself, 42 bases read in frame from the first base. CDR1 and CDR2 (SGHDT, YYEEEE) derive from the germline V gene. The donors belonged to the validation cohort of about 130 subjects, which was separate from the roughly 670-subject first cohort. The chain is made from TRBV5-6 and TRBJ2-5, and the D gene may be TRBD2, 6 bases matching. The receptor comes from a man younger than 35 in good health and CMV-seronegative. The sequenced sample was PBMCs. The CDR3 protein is CASSFRDYQETQYF. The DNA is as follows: TGTGCCAGCAGCTTCCGGGACTACCAAGAGACCCAGTACTTC.